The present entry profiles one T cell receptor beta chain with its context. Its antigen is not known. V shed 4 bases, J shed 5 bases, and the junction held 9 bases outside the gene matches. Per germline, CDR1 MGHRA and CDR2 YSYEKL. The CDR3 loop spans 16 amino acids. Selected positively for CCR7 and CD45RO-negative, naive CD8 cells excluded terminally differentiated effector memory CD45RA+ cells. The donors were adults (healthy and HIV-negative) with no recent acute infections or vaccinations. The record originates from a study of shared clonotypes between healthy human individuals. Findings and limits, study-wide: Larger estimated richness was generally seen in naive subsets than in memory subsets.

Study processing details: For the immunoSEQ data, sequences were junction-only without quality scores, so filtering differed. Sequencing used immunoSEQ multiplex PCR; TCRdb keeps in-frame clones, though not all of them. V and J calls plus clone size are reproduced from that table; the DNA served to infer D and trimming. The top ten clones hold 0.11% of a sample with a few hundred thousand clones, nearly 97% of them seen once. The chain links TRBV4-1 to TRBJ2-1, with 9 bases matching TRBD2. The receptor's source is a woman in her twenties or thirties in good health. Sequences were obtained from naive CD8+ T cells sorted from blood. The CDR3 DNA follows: TGCGCCAGCAGCCTCAAAGTAGCGGGAGAGGACAATGAGCAGTTCTTC. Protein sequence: CASSLKVAGEDNEQFF.